This TCR beta chain was identified during a study of cytomegalovirus exposure and HLA in healthy donors. General observations from the study: Cytomegalovirus-associated status was assigned to 150 to 200 TCR beta chains. Earlier results showed most TCR beta V segments being productive about 90% or about 30% of the time.

About this clone itself: No antigen is known for it.

PCR involved 60 Vbeta and 13 Jbeta primers. Repertoires were generated with immunoSEQ multiplex PCR, while TCRdb's copy carries only in-frame clones and drops some. The listing records 150,000 to 200,000 clones. The sample consisted of PBMCs. This sequence was found in a man aged 25-45 years in good health and CMV-seronegative.

The CDR3 protein is CASSSLGQGEDNYGYTF. The CDR3 coding sequence is TGTGCCAGCAGCTCGCTGGGACAGGGGGAGGATAACTATGGCTACACCTTC. The chain couples TRBV5-4 to TRBJ1-2; 11 bases align to TRBD1. The ends lost 3 bases at V and 1 base at J; junction bases unmatched: 8. Germline V CDR1 and CDR2: SGHNT, YYREEE (reference sequence). The CDR3 is 17 amino acids.